This T cell receptor (beta chain) is drawn from a study of blood T cell repertoires in COVID-19. About the study: Sources were T cells, B-cell-depleted T cells, or PBMCs; the material itself was cDNA or gDNA.

Assay: immunoSEQ multiplex PCR; the TCRdb copy retains only in-frame clones and omits some. The sample yields some 300,000 clones, 85% to 90% seen once. Cohorts were assigned according to the clinical history that participants reported. The origin of this receptor is a woman aged 60-70 years in a cohort exposed to, infected with or recovered from COVID-19 (not recorded which). The sample comprised PBMCs or T cells enriched from blood (not recorded which).

The DNA of the CDR3 is TGTGCCAGCAGCACTCGAACAGGGGTAAGCACTGAAGCTTTCTTT. This encodes CASSTRTGVSTEAFF. The chain has TRBV7-2 and TRBJ1-1; 7 nucleotides line up with TRBD1. Germline V gives CDR1 SGHTA, CDR2 FQGNSA. The CDR3 covers 15 residues. V shed 5 bases and J 4 bases; nucleotides not matched to a gene: 10.